The present entry profiles one T cell receptor beta chain with its context. Here immunoSEQ multiplex PCR was the method, and the copy in TCRdb shows in-frame clones only, minus some. The sample includes just under 50,000 clones, approximately 95% of them seen just once. The length of the CDR3 is 15 residues. Germline V gene lookup returns CDR1 LGHNA and CDR2 YNFKEQ. V was clipped by 4 bases and J by 7 bases; unmatched bases: 8. The source of the sample is a study of T cell changes during pregnancy in multiple sclerosis. The V and J genes are TRBV4-2 and TRBJ2-1; 9 bases line up with TRBD2. This TCR came from a female donor with multiple sclerosis, enrolled in a pregnancy study. The input for sequencing was CD4+ T cells from peripheral blood mononuclear cells, taken in the third trimester of pregnancy. This chain's CDR3 is CASSPASGRYNEQFF. The CDR3 region has the DNA TGTGCCAGCAGCCCCGCAAGCGGGAGGTATAATGAGCAGTTCTTC.